The 20 T cell receptor beta chains below were found in one sample sequenced in a study of Graves' ophthalmopathy and Graves' hyperthyroidism. The authors amplified TCR beta CDR3 regions from RNA transcripts. HTBI primers were used in a first-round RT-PCR, which preceded a second-round multiplex PCR. MiXCR, run by TCRdb on the multiplex PCR reads, gives a single entry per CDR3 protein. Altogether fewer than 600,000 distinct CDR3 sequences are present, around an eighth being singletons, with the ten largest covering over 7.5%. Sequenced: blood. The receptors come from a woman aged 25-40 years with Graves' ophthalmopathy.

This chain connects TRBV6-5 to TRBJ2-7; D is tentatively TRBD1 or TRBD2 (5 bases each). The CDR3 has 14 residues. Trimming pared 6 bases from V and 2 bases from J, leaving 14 bases between. Germline CDR1 reads MNHEY; CDR2 reads SVGAGI. CDR3 sequence: CASSYGDGTYEQYF. The CDR3 region has the DNA TGTGCCAGCAGCTACGGGGACGGCACCTACGAGCAGTACTTC.

This clonotype was seen repeatedly, ten times or more. The chain recombines TRBV6-1 with TRBJ1-2; D is uncertain. Per germline, CDR1 MNHNS and CDR2 SASEGT. This CDR3 spans 12 amino acids. The V end was cut by 9 bases, the J end by 0 bases, with 8 bases between. The CDR3 nucleotides read TGTGCCAGTAGCGAGGCTAACTATGGCTACACCTTC. Translating gives CASSEANYGYTF.

This clonotype was observed at least ten times. CDR3 in DNA: TGTGCCAGCAGTCTGGTTTCTGTTCGGAACACTGAAGCTTTCTTT. Amino acid sequence: CASSLVSVRNTEAFF. The rearrangement joins TRBV6-1 to TRBJ1-1; D not certain. Trimming left V 5 bases short and J 1 base short, with 14 bases between. The CDR3 length is 15 residues. The germline CDR1 and CDR2 sequences are MNHNS and SASEGT.

This clonotype was observed many times. A read error may be the cause here, since a much bigger clone is one base away. This chain uses TRBV7-9 with TRBJ1-1; D gene uncertain. Trimming removed 6 bases from V and 1 base from J, with 9 bases in between. Germline loops: CDR1 SEHNR, CDR2 FQNEAQ (reference sequence). The CDR3 consists of 13 residues. The CDR3 loop reads CASRNTANTEAFF. CDR3 DNA sequence: TGTGCCAGCAGGAATACAGCGAACACTGAAGCTTTCTTT.

The chain couples TRBV27 to TRBJ1-1, with 7 bases matching TRBD1. The CDR3 is 15 residues long. Germline values: CDR1 MNHEY, CDR2 SMNVEV (reference sequence). The V segment lost 7 bases and the J segment 0 bases; nucleotides outside the gene matches: 8. The CDR3 reads CASKPTGTMNTEAFF. The CDR3 DNA sequence: TGTGCCAGCAAACCGACAGGGACAATGAACACTGAAGCTTTCTTT.

This clonotype was seen at least ten times. The CDR3 region has the DNA TGTGCCAGCAGTTTTGAAGCAGATAATCAGCCCCAGCATTTT. It specifies CASSFEADNQPQHF. The chain links TRBV28 to TRBJ1-5; D remains unclear. The CDR3 sequence is 14 residues long. CDR1 is MDHEN and CDR2 is SYDVKM in the germline V gene. The V end lost 3 bases, the J end lost 4 bases, and 10 bases lay between the germline ends.

The sample holds many counts of this clonotype. The chain couples TRBV30 to TRBJ1-2; TRBD1 aligns across 7 bases. CDR3 length: 13 residues. V was pared by 7 bases and J by 4 bases, with 9 bases of the junction left unmatched. Germline values: CDR1 GTSNPN, CDR2 SVGIG (reference sequence). CDR3 DNA: TGTGCCTTACACAGGGGTTCGAGCTATGGCTACACCTTC. It is translated as CALHRGSSYGYTF.

Many counts were recorded for this clonotype. An end of the junction differs from the germline gene, which may be a read error. V usage is TRBV5-1 and J usage is TRBJ2-5; maybe TRBD2 (6 bases). This CDR3 is built from 16 residues. CDR1 is SGHRS, CDR2 YFSETQ, per germline. The CDR3 region is CASSLGLLSGPTVLDF. The CDR3 bases are TGCGCCAGCAGCTTAGGACTACTATCGGGACCCACAGTACTTGACTTC.

The rearrangement links TRBV18 to TRBJ1-1; D not resolved. This CDR3 comprises 15 residues. Germline V gene lookup returns CDR1 KGHSH and CDR2 LQKENI. V lost 0 bases and J lost 4, with 12 bases in between. As DNA, the CDR3 is TGTGCCAGCTCACCACCGTCTTCAACACCCACTGAAGCTTTCTTT. Translation gives CASSPPSSTPTEAFF. Complete variable domain (other parts from reference TRBV18 and TRBJ1-1): NAGVMQNPRHLVRRRGQEARLRCSPMKGHSHVYWYRQLPEEGLKFMVYLQKENIIDESGMPKERFSAEFPKEGPSILRIQQVVRGDSAAYFCASSPPSSTPTEAFFGQGTRLTVV.

This clonotype came up many times. The CDR3, as DNA: TGTGCCAGCAGCGTGACAGATTATAGCAATCAGCCCCAGCATTTT. It encodes CASSVTDYSNQPQHF. The chain joins TRBV5-5 to TRBJ1-5; the D gene is possibly TRBD1 (5 bases). The CDR3 is 15 amino acids. Germline CDR1 SGHKS, CDR2 YYEKEE (reference sequence). The germline V and J ends were trimmed by 4 bases and 0 bases, with 11 bases remaining between them.

This clonotype was detected ten times or more. V is TRBV28 and J is TRBJ1-1; D remains ambiguous. This CDR3 region has 14 residues. The ends were cut back, 7 bases at V and 4 bases at J, with 16 bases in the middle. Germline V lookup: CDR1 MDHEN, CDR2 SYDVKM. CDR3 residues: CASITFSPPTEAFF. CDR3 DNA sequence: TGTGCCAGCATTACCTTTTCCCCGCCCACTGAAGCTTTCTTT.

This clonotype was recorded many times. The rearrangement joins TRBV6-1 to TRBJ2-7; D is possibly TRBD1 or TRBD2 (5 bases each). Germline assignment: CDR1 MNHNS and CDR2 SASEGT. Trimming left V 3 bases short and J 3 bases short, with 12 bases between. The CDR3 length is 14 residues. The CDR3 sequence: CASSERGFDYEQYF. In DNA form, the CDR3 reads TGTGCCAGCAGTGAGAGGGGTTTTGACTACGAGCAGTACTTC.

This clonotype was recorded at least ten times. The chain links TRBV20-1 to TRBJ1-5; 9 bases line up with TRBD1. The length of the CDR3 is 14 residues. The V gene's germline CDR1 is DFQATT and CDR2 SNEGSKA (reference sequence). Losses at the gene ends were 7 bases for V and 1 base for J; bases not matched to a gene: 5. As DNA, the CDR3 is TGCAGTGTTTTCGACAGGGGGAGCAATCAGCCCCAGCATTTT. This sequence encodes CSVFDRGSNQPQHF.

This clonotype was detected only a few times. The genes are TRBV28 and TRBJ1-2; D is possibly TRBD1 (6 bases). The germline gives CDR1 MDHEN, CDR2 SYDVKM. The V end was cut by 6 bases, the J end by 0 bases, with 11 bases between. CDR3 length: 14 amino acids. CDR3 DNA: TGTGCCAGCAGCGGGACAATCACTAACTATGGCTACACCTTC. Its protein product is CASSGTITNYGYTF.

This clonotype was counted at least ten times. The chain has TRBV12-3 or TRBV12-4 and TRBJ2-7; maybe TRBD2 (6 bases). V lost 6 bases, J lost 4 bases, and 22 bases lay in between. The CDR3 is made up of 16 amino acids. This chain's CDR3 is CASSPGEGRAGYEQYF. DNA for the CDR3: TGTGCCAGCAGCCCCGGGGAAGGAAGGGCGGGGTACGAGCAGTACTTC.

In this sample, this clonotype turned up many times. CDR3 region: CASSEAAQPQHF. Written as DNA, the CDR3 is TGTGCCAGCAGTGAAGCTGCCCAGCCCCAGCATTTT. This chain joins TRBV2 and TRBJ1-5; D gene uncertain. The germline V gene encodes CDR1 SNHLY and CDR2 FYNNEI. The V end lost 0 bases, the J end lost 7 bases, and 4 bases lay between the germline ends. The CDR3 sequence is 12 residues long.

J is TRBJ1-5 and V is TRBV6-4, with D hard to call. Trimming left V 5 bases short and J 5 bases short, with 7 bases between. This CDR3 is built from 12 residues. Germline lookup yields CDR1 MRHNA and CDR2 SNTAGT. In DNA form, the CDR3 reads TGTGCCAGCAGTACAGAAGATCAGCCCCAGCATTTT. Translating it yields CASSTEDQPQHF.

This clonotype was recorded many times. The rearrangement links TRBV12-3 or TRBV12-4 to TRBJ1-1, with unresolved D. The CDR3 extends over 15 amino acids. Trimming shortened V by 1 base and J by 1 base, and 10 bases separated the two germline ends. This CDR3 is CASSLGGPGNTEAFF. The DNA for the CDR3 is TGTGCCAGCAGTTTAGGAGGGCCAGGGAACACTGAAGCTTTCTTT.

This clonotype was recorded a few times. V usage is TRBV27 and J usage is TRBJ2-2; D is possibly TRBD1 (6 bases). The V and J ends lost 1 base and 1 base respectively, with 10 bases between them. The germline gives CDR1 MNHEY, CDR2 SMNVEV (reference sequence). The CDR3 has 16 amino acids. In nucleotides, the CDR3 is TGTGCCAGCAGTTTATATCCGACAGGGAACACCGGGGAGCTGTTTTTT. Its translation is CASSLYPTGNTGELFF.

The chain employs TRBV5-1 and TRBJ1-1, with 9 bases fitting TRBD1. Germline V gene lookup returns CDR1 SGHRS and CDR2 YFSETQ. The V segment lost 3 bases and the J segment 9 bases; nucleotides outside the gene matches: 9. The CDR3 is 14 residues long. This chain's CDR3 is CASSSDGTGTQAFF. The CDR3 DNA follows: TGCGCCAGCAGCTCAGACGGGACAGGGACTCAAGCTTTCTTT.